This T cell receptor (beta chain) was identified in a study of shared clonotypes between healthy human individuals. Concerning this clone: The antigen remains unidentified.

The CDR3 is 14 amino acids. V lost 0 bases and J 6 bases, leaving 9 bases between the germline ends. Germline V CDR1 and CDR2: SGHKS, YYEKEE (reference sequence). Study-wide results and limits: It was the non-shared clonotypes that had lower generation probabilities than clonotypes shared by all four donors. Estimated richness was generally greater in naive than memory subsets. Rarefaction indicated that sorted-subset sequencing remained incomplete although depth was large.

In the original workflow: Filtering differed for immunoSEQ, which gave only junction sequences without quality scores. The method was immunoSEQ multiplex PCR; TCRdb's version includes in-frame clones alone and lacks a portion of them. Clonal size and the V and J genes are those of that table, whereas D and trimming came from the DNA. This sample has 1.4 million to 1.5 million clones; roughly 96% occur once, and the top ten carry roughly 1.2%. This chain joins TRBV5-5 and TRBJ2-2; possible D gene TRBD2, 5 bases. Material for sequencing was naive CD4+ T cells sorted from blood. Described subset: CD45RA+ positively selected. This TCR derives from a man between 25 and 39 years old in good health. The CDR3 DNA reads TGTGCCAGCAGCTTGGTTGAGGGCTCCGGGGAGCTGTTTTTT. Protein: CASSLVEGSGELFF.